The clone carrying this TCR beta chain was found many times. The antigen is not known. The sample is drawn from a study of response to subunit inactivated influenza vaccine. Study results and caveats: It was the authors' suggestion that each seasonal influenza vaccination recruits few new T cells.

The CDR3 is 15 residues long. CDR1 and CDR2 (germline): SEHNR, FQNEAQ (reference sequence). The V gene end was trimmed by 1 base and the J gene end by 4 bases; junction bases not matched to a gene: 5. TCRdb ran MiXCR on the RT-PCR reads and lists one entry per CDR3 protein. The sample consists of more than 450,000 distinct CDR3 sequences, roughly 10% of them appearing once. The receptor was isolated from a man over 45 who received an inactivated influenza vaccine. The sample consisted of PBMCs from blood, taken on the day of vaccination. The chain employs TRBV7-9 and TRBJ1-2, with 8 bases lining up with TRBD1. The CDR3 DNA sequence: TGTGCCAGCAGCTTAGGTGACAGGGGATTCTATGGCTACACCTTC. It encodes CASSLGDRGFYGYTF.